This passage covers 9 T cell receptor beta chains from one sample sequenced in a study of neurological immune-mediated disorders. Time point denoted: longitudinal time-point 2. TCRdb fed the 5' RACE reads into MiXCR, producing one record per CDR3 protein. Among around 49,000 distinct CDR3 sequences listed, approximately 14% were seen once. Sequencing was performed on PBMCs. These receptors came from a male donor with HTLV-1-associated myelopathy (HAM/TSP).

This clonotype was detected many times. The chain has TRBV27 and TRBJ2-7; 7 nucleotides agree with TRBD1. Germline CDR1 is MNHEY and CDR2 is SMNVEV (reference sequence). Unmatched junction bases numbered 5, after V lost 4 bases and J lost 5 bases. This CDR3 has 13 amino acids. The CDR3 protein is CASSSTGSHEQYF. CDR3 coding DNA: TGTGCCAGCAGTTCGACAGGGTCCCACGAGCAGTACTTC.

The table lists this clonotype with many counts. The V and J genes are TRBV5-1 and TRBJ1-6; 8 nucleotides align to TRBD1. Germline CDR1 reads SGHRS; CDR2 reads YFSETQ. The CDR3 spans 15 residues. J was trimmed by 9 bases and V by 0 bases; bases with no gene match: 5. CDR3 sequence reads: CASSLATGGRSPLHF. The CDR3 coding sequence is TGCGCCAGCAGCTTGGCAACAGGGGGTCGTTCACCCCTCCACTTT.

This clonotype was recorded many times. V gene TRBV6-5 combines with J gene TRBJ1-1, with D perhaps matching TRBD1 (6 bases). CDR1 MNHEY and CDR2 SVGAGI come from the germline V gene. CDR3 length: 14 amino acids. The germline V and J ends were trimmed by 0 bases and 6 bases, with 11 bases remaining between them. CDR3: CASSYSQGSAEAFF. DNA for the CDR3: TGTGCCAGCAGTTACTCGCAGGGGTCGGCTGAAGCTTTCTTT.

At least ten counts were recorded for this clonotype. V usage is TRBV28 and J usage is TRBJ2-7; D is uncertain. The V gene lost 6 bases and the J gene lost 2 bases, with 11 bases spanning the gap. Germline CDR1 MDHEN, CDR2 SYDVKM. This CDR3 is 13 amino acids long. The CDR3 loop reads CASRKLTAYEQYF. The CDR3 DNA reads as TGTGCCAGCAGAAAATTAACGGCCTACGAGCAGTACTTC.

In its sample, this clonotype was seen many times. This chain joins TRBV28 and TRBJ2-2; 9 positions match TRBD1. The germline gives CDR1 MDHEN, CDR2 SYDVKM. Trimming at V came to 3 bases and at J to 4 bases, leaving 6 bases not matched to a gene. This CDR3 has 16 residues. The CDR3 reads CASSLLGQGSTGELFF. DNA for the CDR3: TGTGCCAGCAGTTTGTTGGGACAGGGCTCCACCGGGGAGCTGTTTTTT. Full variable domain (rest looked up from reference TRBV28 and TRBJ2-2): DVKVTQSSRYLVKRTGEKVFLECVQDMDHENMFWYRQDPGLGLRLIYFSYDVKMKEKGDIPEGYSVSREKKERFSLILESASTNQTSMYLCASSLLGQGSTGELFFGEGSRLTVL.

There are many counts of this clonotype. J is TRBJ1-1 and V is TRBV7-3; D possibly corresponds to TRBD1 (5 bases). The CDR3 sequence is 12 residues long. Germline V gene data show CDR1 as SGHTA and CDR2 as FQGTGA. V gave up 4 bases and J gave up 7 bases, with 10 bases separating them. CDR3 DNA sequence: TGTGCCAGCAGCTCAAGGAGGGGTGAAGCTTTCTTT. Residues: CASSSRRGEAFF.

This clonotype was seen at least ten times. The J gene is TRBJ1-2, the V gene TRBV24-1; D not resolved. This CDR3 is built from 14 residues. Between the trimmed V and J ends, which lost 3 bases and 6 bases, there was a span of 13 bases. Germline V gene lookup returns CDR1 KGHDR and CDR2 SFDVKD. CDR3 residues: CATSDPREADGYTF. The CDR3 nucleotides read TGTGCCACCAGTGATCCAAGGGAGGCCGATGGCTACACCTTC.

This clonotype has at least ten counts. J is TRBJ2-1 and V is TRBV5-1; D not certain. The CDR3 length is 15 residues. The V end was cut by 0 bases, the J end by 0 bases, with 7 bases between. Per germline, CDR1 SGHRS and CDR2 YFSETQ. CDR3 coding DNA: TGCGCCAGCAGCTTGGCTTTGAGCTCCTACAATGAGCAGTTCTTC. The encoded protein is CASSLALSSYNEQFF.

This clonotype has ten or more counts. The chain links TRBV29-1 to TRBJ2-3; 14 bases fit TRBD2. Germline V gene sequence: CDR1 SQVTM, CDR2 ANQGSEA. CDR3 length: 19 residues. Trimming cost V 7 bases and J 2 bases; bases outside gene matches: 17. CDR3 in amino acids: CSALQEFGLAGGITDTQYF. DNA for the CDR3: TGCAGCGCCCTACAGGAATTCGGACTAGCGGGGGGAATCACAGATACGCAGTATTTT.